This T cell receptor beta chain is from a study of shared clonotypes between healthy human individuals. A word on this clone: The antigen remains unidentified.

Points from the study as a whole: Shared clonotypes across all four donors exceeded non-shared ones in generation probability. Among the subsets, naive ones generally showed larger estimated richness than memory ones.

Produced via immunoSEQ multiplex PCR; TCRdb's table is partial and in-frame only. The sample lists about 1,500,000 clones, roughly 96% seen once, with roughly 1.1% in the top ten. V lost 2 bases to trimming and J lost 0 bases; unmatched junction nucleotides: 5. Germline V gives CDR1 SGHRS, CDR2 YFSETQ. This CDR3 is 17 amino acids long. Sequences were obtained from naive CD4+ T cells sorted from blood. The subset was: CD45RA+ positively selected. This receptor was taken from a man aged 25-40 years in good health. V usage is TRBV5-1 and J usage is TRBJ2-6, with 7 nucleotides matching TRBD2. In DNA, the CDR3 is TGCGCCAGCAGCTTAGCGGGGATGAGCTCTGGGGCCAACGTCCTGACTTTC. Its translation is CASSLAGMSSGANVLTF.